This T cell receptor (beta chain) originates from a study of blood T cell repertoires in COVID-19. The wider study: The origin of the acute and convalescent COVID-19 samples was the United States, Italy and Spain.

In the study's own analysis: Estimation of nucleated cell counts was performed using reference gene primer amplification. Profiling relied on immunoSEQ multiplex PCR, and the TCRdb table lists in-frame clones only, not all of them. That table supplies the V and J calls and clone size; D and trimming were determined from the DNA. This table has around 20,000 clones, 80% to 90% appearing once. CDR1 and CDR2 from the germline V gene are MNHEY and SMNVEV (reference sequence). V was clipped by 1 base and J by 4 bases, with 11 bases between them. CDR3 size: 16 residues. V is TRBV27 and J is TRBJ1-6; a weak D match, TRBD1 (6 bases). The TCR originated in a human donor with active COVID-19. The donor label of this sample is uncertain. Sample: peripheral blood. In nucleotides, the CDR3 is TGTGCCAGCAGTTTATTAGGGGGGGTATATAATTCACCCCTCCACTTT. As protein: CASSLLGGVYNSPLHF.